The source of this T cell receptor (beta chain) is a study of memory CD4+ T cells and cytomegalovirus serostatus. Single viable CD3+CD4+CD8-CD45RO+ cells were sorted as the memory CD4+ T cells. This CDR3 region has 13 residues. Trimming left V 0 bases short and J 5 bases short, with 7 bases between. Germline CDR1 LNHNV, CDR2 YYDKDF (reference sequence). Assay used: immunoSEQ multiplex PCR; TCRdb lists only in-frame clones, some missing. The sample lists tens of thousands of clones; approximately 77% were seen once. Sequenced material: memory CD4+ T cells from blood. The V and J genes are TRBV15 and TRBJ2-5; D gene uncertain. The origin of this receptor is an adult in good health and CMV-seronegative. Some clones in this sample may be carry-over from other donors' samples. The CDR3 is CATSRDPSETQYF. The CDR3, as DNA: TGTGCCACCAGCAGAGATCCATCCGAGACCCAGTACTTC.